Listed below are T cell receptor beta chains from one sample, sequenced in a study of OX40 agonist ivuxolimab in advanced cancers. Libraries were prepared by immunoSEQ multiplex PCR; TCRdb keeps only in-frame clonotypes and omits some of them. The data hold around 74,000 clones, with roughly four fifths observed a single time. This specimen was CD4+ or CD8+ T cells sorted from blood, taken in a trial of the OX40 agonist ivuxolimab. Every receptor here comes from an adult with an advanced solid tumor such as melanoma, head and neck, liver or kidney cancer. The CDR3 runs from the conserved cysteine through the conserved F or W. The order of the fields is CDR3 length, J gene, clone size, V gene, CDR3 protein. Size is stated for part of the rows, as once, few or many counts, or as a class when the clone is expanded.

length: 15; J: TRBJ1-5; size: NA; V: TRBV21-1; CDR3: CASSSRGVGNQPQHF
length: 12; J: TRBJ2-7; size: NA; V: TRBV6-4; CDR3: CAKEDEPYEQYF
length: 14; J: TRBJ1-1; size: NA; V: TRBV9; CDR3: CASSPRQGAPEAFF
length: 15; J: TRBJ2-5; size: NA; V: TRBV5-1; CDR3: CASSLETSGPGTQYF
length: 15; J: TRBJ2-3; size: NA; V: TRBV11-3; CDR3: CASSLSGSATDTQYF
length: 13; J: TRBJ2-2; size: NA; V: TRBV28; CDR3: CASTPASTGELFF
length: 14; J: TRBJ1-6; size: NA; V: TRBV5-5; CDR3: CASSITGEDSPLHF
length: 16; J: TRBJ2-1; size: few; V: TRBV19; CDR3: CASSIQPGYYYNEQFF
length: 13; J: TRBJ1-2; size: NA; V: TRBV6-5; CDR3: CASRNTGPYGYTF
length: 15; J: TRBJ1-2; size: NA; V: TRBV4-2; CDR3: CASSPQGQGNYGYTF
length: 16; J: TRBJ2-5; size: NA; V: TRBV6-1; CDR3: CASSEVQRTGQETQYF
length: 13; J: TRBJ1-5; size: NA; V: TRBV5-6; CDR3: CASSFYAHQPQHF
length: 17; J: TRBJ2-2; size: NA; V: TRBV11-2; CDR3: CASFAPSGGGSTGELFF
length: 15; J: TRBJ2-7; size: NA; V: TRBV29-1; CDR3: CSSSPGAGDPYEQYF
length: 15; J: TRBJ1-3; size: NA; V: TRBV5-3; CDR3: CARRTDCALGGTIYF
length: 13; J: TRBJ2-2; size: NA; V: TRBV29-1; CDR3: CSVHPVGGGELFF
length: 16; J: TRBJ1-6; size: once; V: TRBV5-4; CDR3: CASSLGQGSSNSPLHF
length: 13; J: TRBJ2-1; size: NA; V: TRBV30; CDR3: CAWTHYRNNEQFF
length: 14; J: TRBJ2-3; size: NA; V: TRBV6-1; CDR3: CASRASGTTDTQYF
length: 15; J: TRBJ2-3; size: once; V: TRBV18; CDR3: CASSPGTGGANTQYF
length: 14; J: TRBJ1-3; size: NA; V: TRBV30; CDR3: CAWTEGSSGNTIYF
length: 14; J: TRBJ2-7; size: NA; V: TRBV6-1; CDR3: CASSEREQTYEQYF
length: 15; J: TRBJ2-2; size: once; V: TRBV11-2; CDR3: CASSLVKSRTGELFF
length: 14; J: TRBJ1-1; size: NA; V: TRBV28; CDR3: CASSKYVGDTEAFF
length: 13; J: TRBJ2-5; size: NA; V: TRBV2; CDR3: CASTLNRGRVQYF
length: 15; J: TRBJ1-5; size: NA; V: TRBV6-1; CDR3: CASSETRGGGQPQHF
length: 17; J: TRBJ2-2; size: NA; V: TRBV11-2; CDR3: CASSLHAWQGKTGELFF
length: 14; J: TRBJ1-1; size: few; V: TRBV9; CDR3: CASKRGQANTEAFF
length: 15; J: TRBJ2-2; size: NA; V: TRBV4-2; CDR3: CASSQHRGPTGELFF